The 18 T cell receptor beta chains given below trace back to one sample, sequenced in a study of blood T cell repertoires in COVID-19. Sequencing was performed with immunoSEQ multiplex PCR; in TCRdb, only in-frame clones are kept and a portion is missing. The sample yields a few hundred thousand clones, 84% seen once. The source material was peripheral blood. The receptors were sampled from a woman of 80 years or more with active or convalescent COVID-19.

The table lists this clone with a few counts. The V call is TRBV18, the J call TRBJ2-7; no firm D call. CDR1 and CDR2 from the germline V gene are KGHSH and LQKENI. V was clipped by 6 bases and J by 5 bases, with 8 bases between them. The CDR3 totals 11 residues. The CDR3 reads CASSLIDEQYF. CDR3 in DNA: TGTGCCAGCTCGCTTATAGACGAGCAGTACTTC.

The chain combines TRBV5-1 with TRBJ2-3; 9 positions match TRBD2. Germline V lookup: CDR1 SGHRS, CDR2 YFSETQ. V trimming: 5 bases; J trimming: 2 bases; junction bases outside the gene matches: 12. CDR3 length: 17 amino acids. CDR3 sequence reads: CASSRGSGSGTTDTQYF. CDR3 nucleotide sequence: TGCGCCAGCAGTAGGGGTAGCGGGAGTGGGACCACAGATACGCAGTATTTT.

This chain connects TRBV5-4 to TRBJ2-7; TRBD1 aligns across 12 bases. Germline V gene sequence: CDR1 SGHNT, CDR2 YYREEE (reference sequence). The CDR3 has 16 amino acids. V trimming: 3 bases; J trimming: 4 bases; junction bases outside the gene matches: 8. The CDR3 DNA sequence: TGTGCCAGCAGCTCCTATTGGGGACAGGGGGCTTACGAGCAGTACTTC. Translated, it gives CASSSYWGQGAYEQYF.

The chain joins TRBV18 to TRBJ2-7; 7 bases line up with TRBD1. CDR3 length equals 14 residues. The germline CDR1 and CDR2 sequences are KGHSH and LQKENI. With 3 bases clipped from V and 3 bases from J, the junction kept 5 bases outside the gene matches. The chain's CDR3 is CASSPRQGYYEQYF. The DNA for the CDR3 is TGTGCCAGCTCACCCCGACAGGGATACTACGAGCAGTACTTC.

The J gene is TRBJ1-2, the V gene TRBV29-1; D is possibly TRBD1 (6 bases). Looked up from germline, CDR1 is SQVTM and CDR2 is ANQGSEA. This CDR3 is built from 13 residues. V lost 3 bases and J 3 bases, leaving 11 bases between the germline ends. The CDR3 nucleotides read TGCAGCGTTGATACAGGGTCGGACTATGGCTACACCTTC. This codes for CSVDTGSDYGYTF.

The chain couples TRBV18 to TRBJ1-2, with 10 bases aligning to TRBD1. Germline V gene lookup returns CDR1 KGHSH and CDR2 LQKENI. This CDR3 region has 17 residues. V was pared by 4 bases and J by 0 bases, with 8 bases of the junction left unmatched. CDR3 nucleotide sequence: TGTGCCAGCTCACAGGGACAGGGGCGGCTTACTAACTATGGCTACACCTTC. Protein sequence: CASSQGQGRLTNYGYTF.

The chain carries TRBV2 and TRBJ2-7; a weak D match, TRBD2 (5 bases). Germline CDR1 reads SNHLY; CDR2 reads FYNNEI. V was shortened by 7 bases and J by 2 bases, with 9 bases between the two germline ends. The CDR3 covers 12 residues. CDR3 sequence (DNA): TGTGCCAGCACCCTAGCCGCCTACGAGCAGTACTTC. This encodes CASTLAAYEQYF.

The CDR3, as DNA: TGCGCCAGCAGGGGACTAGCGGGGCACATTAGCACAGATACGCAGTATTTT. Amino acids: CASRGLAGHISTDTQYF. The V and J genes are TRBV5-1 and TRBJ2-3; 13 bases align to TRBD2. The trim removed 5 bases at V and 0 bases at J, leaving 6 bases unmatched. The CDR3 totals 17 residues. CDR1 and CDR2 (germline): SGHRS, YFSETQ.

V is TRBV2 and J is TRBJ2-1; 9 bases match TRBD1. The V gene end was trimmed by 8 bases and the J gene end by 6 bases; junction bases not matched to a gene: 5. Germline V gives CDR1 SNHLY, CDR2 FYNNEI. CDR3 length: 13 residues. The chain's CDR3 is CASVGQGGNEQFF. The DNA of the CDR3 is TGTGCCAGCGTGGGACAGGGTGGCAATGAGCAGTTCTTC.

The chain has TRBV27 and TRBJ1-5, with 7 positions matching TRBD1. CDR1 is MNHEY and CDR2 is SMNVEV in the germline V gene (reference sequence). Trimming took 3 bases from V and 6 from J; bases not matched to a gene: 17. CDR3 length equals 18 residues. As DNA, the CDR3 is TGTGCCAGCAGTTTGGGCCCAAAGGGGCAGGGGGTACTTCAGCCCCAGCATTTT. Translated: CASSLGPKGQGVLQPQHF.

The chain has TRBV11-2 and TRBJ2-5; no clear D. The germline CDR1 and CDR2 sequences are SGHAT and FQNNGV. This CDR3 is 14 amino acids long. V was cut by 5 bases and J by 1 base, with 11 bases left in between. CDR3 protein: CASSPVTAQETQYF. CDR3 DNA: TGTGCCAGCAGCCCCGTAACAGCCCAAGAGACCCAGTACTTC.

This clone was seen more than once but under ten times. The chain has TRBV11-3 and TRBJ1-1, with D possibly being TRBD1 (6 bases). This CDR3 spans 16 amino acids. The ends were cut back, 0 bases at V and 7 bases at J, with 18 bases in the middle. Germline lookup yields CDR1 SGHNT and CDR2 YENEEA. CDR3 protein: CASSLDPGGGQVEAFF. The CDR3 DNA follows: TGTGCCAGCAGCTTAGATCCCGGGGGGGGGCAAGTTGAAGCTTTCTTT.

V usage is TRBV6-6 and J usage is TRBJ2-1; 10 bases align to TRBD2. Germline V gene data show CDR1 as MNHNY and CDR2 as SVGAGI (reference sequence). The CDR3 extends over 16 amino acids. Losses at the gene ends were 5 bases for V and 4 bases for J; bases not matched to a gene: 8. The CDR3 is CASSSGRAIVYNEQFF. In DNA, the CDR3 is TGTGCCAGCAGTAGCGGGAGGGCCATAGTGTACAATGAGCAGTTCTTC.

The chain employs TRBV3-1 (or the pseudogene TRBV3-2) and TRBJ1-2; D is undetermined. Trimming removed 1 base from V and 2 bases from J, with 14 bases in between. This CDR3 is built from 16 residues. The germline V gene has CDR1 LGHDT and CDR2 YNNKEL (reference sequence). CDR3 sequence (DNA): TGTGCCAGCAGCCAAGGGCAGGTGGGTGGGAACTATGGCTACACCTTC. It encodes CASSQGQVGGNYGYTF.

This clone was picked up a small number of times. This chain uses TRBV4-1 with TRBJ2-2, with a tentative D call TRBD1 (5 bases). Trimming stripped 0 bases from V and 8 bases from J, with 10 bases between. The CDR3 totals 14 residues. Germline V gene sequence: CDR1 MGHRA, CDR2 YSYEKL. CDR3 DNA: TGCGCCAGCAGCCAAGAATCAAGGACAGGGGAGCTGTTTTTT. Protein sequence: CASSQESRTGELFF.

This clone was seen only a few times. The chain combines TRBV10-3 with TRBJ1-5, with 7 nucleotides matching TRBD1. This CDR3 is built from 13 residues. V was pared by 10 bases and J by 0 bases, with 3 bases of the junction left unmatched. Germline values: CDR1 ENHRY, CDR2 SYGVKD. CDR3 DNA: TGTGCCAGTAGGGACAGTAGCAATCAGCCCCAGCATTTT. It codes for CASRDSSNQPQHF.

The rearrangement joins TRBV27 to TRBJ1-5, with D maybe TRBD1 (6 bases). CDR3 size: 18 residues. CDR1 is MNHEY, CDR2 SMNVEV, per germline (reference sequence). Trimming removed 5 bases from V and 1 base from J, with 21 bases in between. The DNA for the CDR3 is TGTGCCAGCAGTACCTTGACAGGTACAAAGCCAAGCAATCAGCCCCAGCATTTT. Translating gives CASSTLTGTKPSNQPQHF.

This clone has only one observation. The genes are TRBV19 and TRBJ1-2; the D is unclear. The CDR3 totals 11 residues. Germline CDR1 LNHDA, CDR2 SQIVND (reference sequence). Trimming shortened V by 10 bases and J by 11 bases, and 17 bases separated the two germline ends. The CDR3 protein is CAIGGRAQYTF. The CDR3 coding sequence is TGTGCCATAGGAGGGCGGGCGCAGTACACCTTC.